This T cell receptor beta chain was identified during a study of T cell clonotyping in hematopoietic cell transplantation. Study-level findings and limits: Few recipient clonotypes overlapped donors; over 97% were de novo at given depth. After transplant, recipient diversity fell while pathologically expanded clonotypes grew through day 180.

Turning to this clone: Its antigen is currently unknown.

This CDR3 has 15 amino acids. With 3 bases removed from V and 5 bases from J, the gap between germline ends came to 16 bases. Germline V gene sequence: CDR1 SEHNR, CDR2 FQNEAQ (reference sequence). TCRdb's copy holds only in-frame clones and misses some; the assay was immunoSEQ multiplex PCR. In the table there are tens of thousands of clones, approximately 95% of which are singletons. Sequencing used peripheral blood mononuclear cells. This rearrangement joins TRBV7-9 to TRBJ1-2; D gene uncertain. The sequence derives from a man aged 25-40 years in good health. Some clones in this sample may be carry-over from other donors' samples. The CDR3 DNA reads TGTGCCAGCAGCTTGAGTTACCACGGAGCGTATGGCTACACCTTC. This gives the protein CASSLSYHGAYGYTF. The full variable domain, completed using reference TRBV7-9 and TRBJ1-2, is DTGVSQNPRHKITKRGQNVTFRCDPISEHNRLYWYRQTLGQGPEFLTYFQNEAQLEKSRLLSDRFSAERPKGSFSTLEIQRTEQGDSAMYLCASSLSYHGAYGYTFGSGTRLTVV.